This T cell receptor beta chain was recorded in a study of blood T cell repertoires in COVID-19. The length of the CDR3 is 15 residues. J lost 10 bases, V lost 5 bases, and 14 bases had no gene match. Looked up from germline, CDR1 is MNHEY and CDR2 is SMNVEV (reference sequence). Clones were read by immunoSEQ multiplex PCR, and TCRdb kept only the in-frame ones, dropping some. The sample shows about 190,000 clones, approximately 84% of them seen only once. This clonotype originated in a woman aged 25 to 45 who had recovered from COVID-19. This chain connects TRBV27 to TRBJ2-1, with 7 positions matching TRBD2. Sequenced material: PBMCs or T cells enriched from blood (not recorded which). The DNA for the CDR3 is TGTGCCAGCAGTCCCCGCCCCAGCGGGGCTAACGAGCAGTTCTTC. Its protein is CASSPRPSGANEQFF.